This is a list of T cell receptor beta chains from one sample in a study of blood T cell repertoires in COVID-19. Sequencing used immunoSEQ multiplex PCR; TCRdb keeps in-frame clones, though not all of them. The table has around 70,000 clones, about nine tenths seen once; the top ten hold around 9.9%. The sequencing sample was made of peripheral blood. These receptors originate from a woman younger than 35 with acute or convalescent COVID-19. CDR3s include the opening cysteine and the closing phenylalanine or tryptophan. D genes are given only for firm matches.

CDR3 protein: CASSYPTSGRAETQYF; J gene: TRBJ2-5; D gene: TRBD2; V gene: TRBV6-2/TRBV6-3; CDR3 length: 16
CDR3 protein: CAWSRSVLDQPQHF; J gene: TRBJ1-5; D gene: .; V gene: TRBV30; CDR3 length: 14
CDR3 protein: CATRSDTGRNEQYF; J gene: TRBJ2-7; D gene: .; V gene: TRBV2; CDR3 length: 14
CDR3 protein: CASSTDRANTEAFF; J gene: TRBJ1-1; D gene: .; V gene: TRBV5-1; CDR3 length: 14
CDR3 protein: CASSPEGLAGYNEQFF; J gene: TRBJ2-1; D gene: TRBD2; V gene: TRBV4-3; CDR3 length: 16
CDR3 protein: CASSAAENTEAFF; J gene: TRBJ1-1; D gene: .; V gene: TRBV7-2; CDR3 length: 13
CDR3 protein: CASSTSGGRADTQYF; J gene: TRBJ2-3; D gene: TRBD2; V gene: TRBV6-6; CDR3 length: 15
CDR3 protein: CSVGDRFDQPQHF; J gene: TRBJ1-5; D gene: TRBD1; V gene: TRBV29-1; CDR3 length: 13
CDR3 protein: CATLGGSKNIQYF; J gene: TRBJ2-4; D gene: .; V gene: TRBV19; CDR3 length: 13
CDR3 protein: CASSQEMKGPEAFF; J gene: TRBJ1-1; D gene: .; V gene: TRBV4-3; CDR3 length: 14